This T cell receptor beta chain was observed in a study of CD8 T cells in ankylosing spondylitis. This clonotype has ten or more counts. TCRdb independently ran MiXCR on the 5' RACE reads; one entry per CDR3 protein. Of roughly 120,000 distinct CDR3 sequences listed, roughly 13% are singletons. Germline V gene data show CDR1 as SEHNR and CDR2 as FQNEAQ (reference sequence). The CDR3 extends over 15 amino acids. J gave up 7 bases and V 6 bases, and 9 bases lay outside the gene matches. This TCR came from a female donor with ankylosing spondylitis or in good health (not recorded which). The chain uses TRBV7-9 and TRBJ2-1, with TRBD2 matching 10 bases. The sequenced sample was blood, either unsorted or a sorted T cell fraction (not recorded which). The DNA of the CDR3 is TGTGCCAGCAGTATAACTAGCGGGGTTTTAAATGAGCAGTTCTTC. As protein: CASSITSGVLNEQFF.